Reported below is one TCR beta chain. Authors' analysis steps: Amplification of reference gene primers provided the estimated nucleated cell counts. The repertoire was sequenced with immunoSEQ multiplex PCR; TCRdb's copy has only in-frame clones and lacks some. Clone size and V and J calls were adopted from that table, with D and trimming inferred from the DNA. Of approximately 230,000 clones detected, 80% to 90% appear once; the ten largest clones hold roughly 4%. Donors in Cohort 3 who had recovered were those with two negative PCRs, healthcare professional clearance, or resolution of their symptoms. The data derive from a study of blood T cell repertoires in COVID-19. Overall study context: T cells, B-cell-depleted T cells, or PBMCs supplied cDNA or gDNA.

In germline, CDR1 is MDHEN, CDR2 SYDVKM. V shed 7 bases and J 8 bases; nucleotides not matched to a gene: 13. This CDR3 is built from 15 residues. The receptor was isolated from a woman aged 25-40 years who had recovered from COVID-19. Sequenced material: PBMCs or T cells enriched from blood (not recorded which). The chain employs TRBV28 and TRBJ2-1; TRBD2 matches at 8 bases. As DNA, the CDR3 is TGTGCCAGCACCCCACGAGGGACTAGGGACGATGAGCAGTTCTTC. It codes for CASTPRGTRDDEQFF.